The 17 T cell receptor beta chains in this list originate from one sample, sequenced in a study of blood T cell repertoires in COVID-19. Profiled with immunoSEQ multiplex PCR; TCRdb holds only in-frame clones, not every one. The table has fewer than 150,000 clones, around 85% seen once. Sequencing was done on a sample of peripheral blood. Every receptor here comes from a human donor in a cohort sampled during active COVID-19.

The genes are TRBV6-1 and TRBJ2-1; the match to TRBD2 covers 11 bases. The CDR3 runs 20 residues. CDR1 MNHNS and CDR2 SASEGT come from the germline V gene. V lost 4 bases and J lost 3; bases outside the gene matches: 17. In nucleotides, the CDR3 is TGTGCCAGCAGTGTGGCAGGTCTAGCGGGGGGAAAGGTCTTCTACAATGAGCAGTTCTTC. It is translated as CASSVAGLAGGKVFYNEQFF.

The chain joins TRBV7-2 to TRBJ1-5, with D unclear. The V end was cut by 1 base, the J end by 6 bases, with 4 bases between. The CDR3 consists of 12 residues. The germline gives CDR1 SGHTA, CDR2 FQGNSA. CDR3 residues: CASSLGGQPQHF. CDR3 bases: TGTGCCAGCAGCTTAGGCGGTCAGCCCCAGCATTTT.

This CDR3 reads CASSPRAGRAPYYGYTF. DNA for the CDR3: TGTGCCAGCAGTCCACGTGCGGGTAGGGCTCCCTACTATGGCTACACCTTC. The V call is TRBV6-6, the J call TRBJ1-2, with D unclear. Germline CDR1 reads MNHNY; CDR2 reads SVGAGI (reference sequence). Trimming took 5 bases from V and 3 from J, leaving 22 bases between them. This CDR3 comprises 17 residues.

The chain links TRBV7-2 to TRBJ1-1; D is perhaps TRBD1 (5 bases). This CDR3 is 13 amino acids long. Trimming stripped 4 bases from V and 6 bases from J, with 12 bases between. CDR1 SGHTA and CDR2 FQGNSA come from the germline V gene. In DNA form, the CDR3 reads TGTGCCAGCAGCTCTAGGGGATCCCCTGAAGCTTTCTTT. This sequence encodes CASSSRGSPEAFF.

CDR3 nucleotide sequence: TGTGCCAGCAGCTCCAGGACAGGGTCAGGGGCAACTAATGAAAAACTGTTTTTT. This translates into CASSSRTGSGATNEKLFF. The chain uses TRBV7-2 and TRBJ1-4, with 8 bases matching TRBD1. The CDR3 totals 18 residues. The trim removed 4 bases at V and 0 bases at J, leaving 10 bases unmatched. The germline V gene has CDR1 SGHTA and CDR2 FQGNSA.

This sequence joins TRBV11-2 and TRBJ2-1, with a weak D call TRBD2 (6 bases). V was pared by 6 bases and J by 12 bases, with 18 bases between. Germline-derived CDR1 and CDR2 are SGHAT and FQNNGV. This CDR3 is 13 amino acids long. The CDR3 DNA reads TGTGCCAGCAGTCCTGGGCCTAACGGGAGGCAGTTCTTC. It encodes CASSPGPNGRQFF.

DNA for the CDR3: TGCGCCAGCAGCCAAGATAAAATGTACACTGAAGCTTTCTTT. As protein: CASSQDKMYTEAFF. This rearrangement joins TRBV4-1 to TRBJ1-1; no definite D call. The CDR3 runs to 14 residues. In germline, CDR1 is MGHRA, CDR2 YSYEKL. Trimming left V 0 bases short and J 3 bases short, with 8 bases between.

This chain joins TRBV30 and TRBJ1-6, with D perhaps matching TRBD1 (5 bases). The CDR3 totals 16 residues. Trimming removed 5 bases at V and 7 bases at J, with 21 bases between. Germline CDR1 reads GTSNPN; CDR2 reads SVGIG (reference sequence). CDR3 protein: CAWEVGGNGENSPLHF. The CDR3 nucleotides read TGTGCCTGGGAGGTCGGGGGGAATGGGGAGAATTCACCCCTCCACTTT.

The chain joins TRBV2 to TRBJ2-5, with D possibly matching TRBD2 (6 bases). There are 16 residues in the CDR3. Looked up from germline, CDR1 is SNHLY and CDR2 is FYNNEI. Trimming removed 2 bases at V and 0 bases at J, with 13 bases between. DNA of the CDR3: TGTGCCAGCAGTGAATATTTGGGGGGTGACCAAGAGACCCAGTACTTC. It is translated as CASSEYLGGDQETQYF.

The chain combines TRBV6-6 with TRBJ1-1, with D uncertain. CDR3 length: 13 residues. Germline V gene lookup returns CDR1 MNHNY and CDR2 SVGAGI (reference sequence). Trimming pared 6 bases from V and 3 bases from J, leaving 11 bases between. CDR3 sequence: CASSDPRDTEAFF. The CDR3 DNA reads as TGTGCCAGCAGCGATCCCCGGGACACTGAAGCTTTCTTT.

The chain recombines TRBV3-1 (or the pseudogene TRBV3-2) with TRBJ2-1, with 9 bases lining up with TRBD1. The CDR3 runs 16 residues. Germline V gene sequence: CDR1 LGHDT, CDR2 YNNKEL (reference sequence). V lost 0 bases and J lost 4; bases outside the gene matches: 4. CDR3 region: CASSQERTGVYNEQFF. CDR3 bases: TGTGCCAGCAGCCAAGAACGGACAGGGGTGTACAATGAGCAGTTCTTC.

The chain joins TRBV30 to TRBJ1-4; D is unclear. Trimming stripped 3 bases from V and 5 bases from J, with 13 bases between. The CDR3 covers 14 residues. The germline CDR1 and CDR2 sequences are GTSNPN and SVGIG (reference sequence). CDR3 nucleotides: TGTGCCTGGAGACTAGGGCCCCCGAATGAAAAACTGTTTTTT. As protein: CAWRLGPPNEKLFF.

The chain recombines TRBV5-1 with TRBJ1-2; 7 bases map to TRBD1. The CDR3 has 14 amino acids. Germline values: CDR1 SGHRS, CDR2 YFSETQ. V shed 4 bases and J 5 bases; nucleotides not matched to a gene: 8. Written as DNA, the CDR3 is TGCGCCAGCAGCGTGGACAGGAATGGGTATGGCTACACCTTC. It codes for CASSVDRNGYGYTF.

The gene calls are TRBV7-3 and TRBJ2-1; TRBD2 matches at 9 bases. Germline CDR1 reads SGHTA; CDR2 reads FQGTGA. Trimming cost V 5 bases and J 4 bases; bases outside gene matches: 9. The CDR3 extends over 16 amino acids. CDR3 bases: TGTGCCAGCAGCGCCTTAGCGGGGGCCCTTTACAATGAGCAGTTCTTC. Its protein is CASSALAGALYNEQFF.

Only a few counts were recorded for this clone. The rearrangement uses TRBV4-1 and TRBJ2-7; D remains ambiguous. The CDR3 has 15 residues. In germline, CDR1 is MGHRA, CDR2 YSYEKL. Trimming took off 0 bases at V and 1 base at J, with 10 bases between the two ends. For the CDR3, the DNA is TGCGCCAGCAGCCAAGACGGGTCGGGTTCCTACGAGCAGTACTTC. Amino acids: CASSQDGSGSYEQYF.

V gene TRBV4-2 combines with J gene TRBJ1-3; D uncertain. The CDR3 consists of 15 residues. Trimming left V 4 bases short and J 0 bases short, with 10 bases between. In germline, CDR1 is LGHNA, CDR2 YNFKEQ. The CDR3 sequence is CASSPDRDSGNTIYF. The CDR3 DNA follows: TGTGCCAGCAGCCCAGATAGAGACTCTGGAAACACCATATATTTT.

This clone was detected ten times or more. The CDR3 sequence is CASSLDGWHQPQHF. The CDR3 DNA reads TGTGCCAGCAGCTTGGACGGGTGGCATCAGCCCCAGCATTTT. This chain joins TRBV5-4 and TRBJ1-5, with unresolved D. The CDR3 contains 14 residues. Trimming removed 0 bases from V and 5 bases from J, with 9 bases in between. Germline V gene data show CDR1 as SGHNT and CDR2 as YYREEE (reference sequence).